This passage covers 26 T cell receptor beta chains from one sample sequenced in a study of cytomegalovirus exposure and HLA in healthy donors. 13 Jbeta primers and 60 Vbeta primers were used for the PCR. Using immunoSEQ multiplex PCR, the repertoire was profiled, and TCRdb retains in-frame clones only, with some absent. The sample gives about 160,000 clones, approximately 80% of which show up once; 8.5% is in the top ten. Sequenced: PBMCs. The source of these receptors is a male donor in good health and CMV-seropositive.

The J gene is TRBJ2-7, the V gene TRBV19; 8 nucleotides line up with TRBD1. CDR1 and CDR2 from the germline V gene are LNHDA and SQIVND (reference sequence). V trimming: 4 bases; J trimming: 2 bases; junction bases outside the gene matches: 4. The CDR3 totals 14 residues. The CDR3 loop reads CASSTGTGPYEQYF. The CDR3, as DNA: TGTGCCAGTAGTACCGGGACAGGTCCCTACGAGCAGTACTTC.

The chain joins TRBV7-9 to TRBJ1-5, with D unresolved. Germline CDR1 is SEHNR and CDR2 is FQNEAQ (reference sequence). There are 12 residues in the CDR3. The V and J ends lost 5 bases and 4 bases respectively, with 6 bases between them. The CDR3 here is CASSRGNQPQHF. CDR3 bases: TGTGCCAGCAGCAGAGGGAATCAGCCCCAGCATTTT.

The rearrangement links TRBV20-1 to TRBJ2-1, with 9 positions matching TRBD2. This CDR3 is 10 amino acids long. In germline, CDR1 is DFQATT, CDR2 SNEGSKA (reference sequence). The trim removed 7 bases at V and 9 bases at J, leaving 1 base unmatched. The CDR3 loop reads CSGREGEQFF. For the CDR3, the DNA is TGCAGTGGGCGGGAGGGTGAGCAGTTCTTC.

The J gene is TRBJ2-7, the V gene TRBV28; D possibly corresponds to TRBD2 (5 bases). There are 15 residues in the CDR3. Germline CDR1 reads MDHEN; CDR2 reads SYDVKM. V was trimmed by 5 bases and J by 6 bases, leaving 20 bases between them. The CDR3 region is CASSPPTQVGSEQYF. Written as DNA, the CDR3 is TGTGCCAGCAGTCCACCTACCCAGGTAGGGAGCGAGCAGTACTTC.

The genes are TRBV27 and TRBJ2-1; no clear D gene. CDR3 size: 13 residues. Germline V gives CDR1 MNHEY, CDR2 SMNVEV (reference sequence). V gave up 2 bases and J gave up 10 bases, with 12 bases separating them. For the CDR3, the DNA is TGTGCCAGCAGTTTACTGGGTTCCGGGGAGCAGTTCTTC. This sequence encodes CASSLLGSGEQFF.

This chain joins TRBV19 and TRBJ2-3, with D maybe TRBD1 (5 bases). V lost 0 bases and J lost 2, with 9 bases in between. This CDR3 is built from 15 residues. From germline, CDR1 is LNHDA and CDR2 SQIVND (reference sequence). CDR3 in DNA: TGTGCCAGTAGTATAGACAGGGTTCACACAGATACGCAGTATTTT. Its translation: CASSIDRVHTDTQYF.

The chain has TRBV7-9 and TRBJ1-2; tentatively, D is TRBD1 (5 bases). CDR1 and CDR2 (germline): SEHNR, FQNEAQ (reference sequence). The CDR3 consists of 14 residues. V was clipped by 9 bases and J by 5 bases, with 19 bases between them. In DNA, the CDR3 is TGTGCCAGTTCCGGGACTGAAAGGATTTATGGCTACACCTTC. It yields the protein CASSGTERIYGYTF.

V gene TRBV19 combines with J gene TRBJ2-2; a possible D gene is TRBD1 (5 bases). The CDR3 has 13 residues. V was pared by 7 bases and J by 5 bases, with 11 bases between. CDR1 is LNHDA and CDR2 is SQIVND in the germline V gene (reference sequence). The chain's CDR3 is CASTTPGTGELFF. The CDR3 DNA sequence: TGTGCCAGTACGACACCAGGGACCGGGGAGCTGTTTTTT.

CDR3 loop: CASRRTGGYTDTQYF. The CDR3 nucleotides read TGCGCCAGCAGGAGGACAGGGGGATACACAGATACGCAGTATTTT. The rearrangement uses TRBV5-1 and TRBJ2-3; 10 bases fit TRBD1. The germline gives CDR1 SGHRS, CDR2 YFSETQ. The CDR3 loop spans 15 amino acids. V dropped 5 bases and J dropped 2; count of bases not matched to a gene: 5.

J is TRBJ1-3 and V is TRBV10-3; weak D call: TRBD1 (5 bases). This CDR3 is 13 amino acids long. Trimming took 8 bases from V and 6 from J, leaving 14 bases between them. Germline loops: CDR1 ENHRY, CDR2 SYGVKD. The CDR3 here is CAISGGAANTIYF. The CDR3 DNA sequence: TGTGCCATCTCGGGAGGGGCGGCAAACACCATATATTTT.

This clone was counted a few times. The chain carries TRBV7-9 and TRBJ1-2; 9 bases line up with TRBD1. V was clipped by 3 bases and J by 2 bases; unmatched bases: 4. The germline V gene encodes CDR1 SEHNR and CDR2 FQNEAQ (reference sequence). This CDR3 region has 15 residues. CDR3 coding DNA: TGTGCCAGCAGCTTTACAGGGGGCGCGAACTATGGCTACACCTTC. Residues: CASSFTGGANYGYTF.

V usage is TRBV4-3 and J usage is TRBJ2-2, with 10 bases identical to TRBD1. Germline assignment: CDR1 LGHNA and CDR2 YSLEER. V shed 0 bases and J 3 bases; nucleotides not matched to a gene: 4. The CDR3 loop spans 17 amino acids. CDR3 loop: CASSQDVGTGDTGELFF. CDR3 in DNA: TGCGCCAGCAGCCAAGATGTGGGGACAGGGGACACCGGGGAGCTGTTTTTT.

The chain links TRBV6-1 to TRBJ2-7, with 8 positions matching TRBD2. Trimming removed 3 bases from V and 6 bases from J; junction bases left unmatched: 1. This CDR3 is 12 amino acids long. Looked up from germline, CDR1 is MNHNS and CDR2 is SASEGT. The CDR3 reads CASSEAGGEQYF. The CDR3 coding sequence is TGTGCCAGCAGTGAGGCGGGGGGCGAGCAGTACTTC.

A word on this clone: One junction end does not reproduce the germline sequence, and a read error may be involved. The V gene is TRBV11-2, the J gene TRBJ2-4, with D unclear. This CDR3 is 13 amino acids long. The V gene's germline CDR1 is SGHAT and CDR2 FQNNGV. The CDR3 here is CASSPSTPNSQYF. In nucleotides, the CDR3 is TGTGCCAGCAGCCCGTCGACCCCGAACAGTCAGTACTTC.

The chain combines TRBV9 with TRBJ1-2, with no clear D. The CDR3 sequence is 13 residues long. With 0 bases removed from V and 4 bases from J, the gap between germline ends came to 7 bases. CDR1 and CDR2 from the germline V gene are SGDLS and YYNGEE. In DNA, the CDR3 is TGTGCCAGCAGCGTAGTGAGTGGCTATGGCTACACCTTC. As protein: CASSVVSGYGYTF.

This CDR3 is CASSPTTSYVGNEQFF. For the CDR3, the DNA is TGTGCCAGCTCACCAACGACTAGCTATGTGGGGAATGAGCAGTTCTTC. The chain combines TRBV18 with TRBJ2-1; TRBD2 aligns across 7 bases. CDR1 and CDR2 (germline): KGHSH, LQKENI. This CDR3 has 16 amino acids. Trimming took 2 bases from V and 7 from J; bases not matched to a gene: 11. Looking up the rest from reference TRBV18 and TRBJ2-1 gives the full variable domain: NAGVMQNPRHLVRRRGQEARLRCSPMKGHSHVYWYRQLPEEGLKFMVYLQKENIIDESGMPKERFSAEFPKEGPSILRIQQVVRGDSAAYFCASSPTTSYVGNEQFFGPGTRLTVL.

The chain combines TRBV30 with TRBJ2-6, with D perhaps matching TRBD1 (6 bases). There are 15 residues in the CDR3. Germline values: CDR1 GTSNPN, CDR2 SVGIG (reference sequence). CDR3 sequence: CAYSTGWSGANVLTF. As DNA, the CDR3 is TGTGCATATTCCACAGGGTGGTCTGGGGCCAACGTCCTGACTTTC.

This chain joins TRBV19 and TRBJ1-2, with 8 bases identical to TRBD1. Germline CDR1 LNHDA, CDR2 SQIVND (reference sequence). V lost 1 base and J lost 5; bases outside the gene matches: 12. The CDR3 totals 17 residues. Here the CDR3 reads CASSIAMDRVTLYGYTF. The DNA for the CDR3 is TGTGCCAGTAGTATAGCAATGGACAGGGTCACCCTTTATGGCTACACCTTC.

The J gene is TRBJ1-2, the V gene TRBV19; D is ambiguous. The V gene's germline CDR1 is LNHDA and CDR2 SQIVND (reference sequence). The CDR3 has 14 amino acids. V was pared by 7 bases and J by 7 bases, with 19 bases between. The CDR3: CASTAWGDPGGYTF. DNA for the CDR3: TGTGCCAGTACCGCGTGGGGAGACCCGGGTGGCTACACCTTC.

This clone has a single count. J is TRBJ2-1 and V is TRBV27, with 7 bases identical to TRBD1. The junction had 8 bases not matched to a gene; V was cut back by 4 bases and J by 8 bases. This CDR3 has 14 amino acids. Germline V gene data show CDR1 as MNHEY and CDR2 as SMNVEV (reference sequence). The CDR3 DNA sequence: TGTGCCAGCAGTTCGACAGGGCTTTGGGATGAGCAGTTCTTC. It translates to CASSSTGLWDEQFF.

The chain couples TRBV19 to TRBJ1-5; tentatively, D is TRBD1 (5 bases). Trimming left V 1 base short and J 4 bases short, with 11 bases between. The CDR3 is 15 residues long. CDR1 and CDR2 (germline): LNHDA, SQIVND (reference sequence). Here the CDR3 reads CASSIVPGLNQPQHF. The DNA for the CDR3 is TGTGCCAGTAGTATAGTGCCAGGGCTGAATCAGCCCCAGCATTTT.

The gene calls are TRBV30 and TRBJ2-1; 10 bases fit TRBD2. Germline CDR1 reads GTSNPN; CDR2 reads SVGIG (reference sequence). Unmatched junction bases numbered 7, after V lost 3 bases and J lost 8 bases. The CDR3 loop spans 14 amino acids. The CDR3: CAWRLAGAEDEQFF. The CDR3, as DNA: TGTGCCTGGAGGCTAGCGGGAGCCGAGGATGAGCAGTTCTTC.

V and J are TRBV11-2 and TRBJ1-1; no clear D. Germline values: CDR1 SGHAT, CDR2 FQNNGV. The germline V and J ends were trimmed by 5 bases and 11 bases, with 18 bases remaining between them. The CDR3 runs to 13 residues. The CDR3 sequence: CASSLRDPPLAFF. The CDR3 bases are TGTGCCAGCAGCCTGCGGGATCCCCCATTGGCTTTCTTT.

The chain employs TRBV10-3 and TRBJ1-2; D may be TRBD1 (6 bases). Trimming shortened V by 3 bases and J by 6 bases, and 17 bases separated the two germline ends. In germline, CDR1 is ENHRY, CDR2 SYGVKD. CDR3 length: 15 amino acids. In nucleotides, the CDR3 is TGTGCCATCAGTGACCCCCGAGGGGGAGGGGATGGCTACACCTTC. Amino acids: CAISDPRGGGDGYTF.

The gene calls are TRBV6-5 and TRBJ2-7, with D uncertain. Germline CDR1 reads MNHEY; CDR2 reads SVGAGI. The CDR3 length is 15 residues. V was trimmed by 4 bases and J by 2 bases, leaving 15 bases between them. For the CDR3, the DNA is TGTGCCAGCAGTTTGGGCCGCCCGCAGGCCTACGAGCAGTACTTC. This gives the protein CASSLGRPQAYEQYF.

The gene calls are TRBV2 and TRBJ1-5; D possibly corresponds to TRBD1 (5 bases). Germline assignment: CDR1 SNHLY and CDR2 FYNNEI. Trimming removed 7 bases at V and 4 bases at J, with 20 bases between. The CDR3 is 16 amino acids. The CDR3 sequence is CASNPYGQVGNQPQHF. The CDR3 bases are TGTGCCAGCAATCCCTATGGACAAGTGGGGAATCAGCCCCAGCATTTT. Looking up the rest from reference TRBV2 and TRBJ1-5 gives the full variable domain: EPEVTQTPSHQVTQMGQEVILRCVPISNHLYFYWYRQILGQKVEFLVSFYNNEISEKSEIFDDQFSVERPDGSNFTLKIRSTKLEDSAMYFCASNPYGQVGNQPQHFGDGTRLSIL.